The source of this T cell receptor (beta chain) is a study of cytomegalovirus exposure and HLA in healthy donors. Study results and caveats: An observed cluster of highly shared sequence variants was recorded as a likely sequencing artifact. In vitro checks showed that a few CMV-associated chains really do target CMV antigens.

This clone was seen a single time. Its specificity is not known. Primers for the PCR totalled 60 Vbeta and 13 Jbeta. In the authors' methods: Approximately 11 million shared chains were among the approximately 82 million unique TCR beta chains that a later analysis counted. The table came from immunoSEQ multiplex PCR; TCRdb's copy has only in-frame clones and leaves some out. The V and J calls and clone size were taken over from that table, and D and trimming were inferred from the DNA. The sample includes some 89,000 clones, roughly 76% of them seen just once. The specimen sequenced was PBMCs. The clonotype was recovered from a woman in her 30s in good health and CMV-seronegative.

The CDR3 loop is CASSPPGHRPATDTQYF. CDR3 nucleotides: TGTGCCAGCTCACCACCGGGACACCGGCCCGCCACAGATACGCAGTATTTT. The chain joins TRBV18 to TRBJ2-3; TRBD1 is a possible D gene (6 bases). CDR3 size: 17 residues. V lost 0 bases and J lost 2, with 15 bases in between. Germline V gives CDR1 KGHSH, CDR2 LQKENI.